The 27 T cell receptor beta chains presented below share a single source sample, sequenced in a study of cytomegalovirus exposure and HLA in healthy donors (dated by TCRdb to about 2017). Library preparation used the immunoSEQ multiplex PCR assay. A mixture of 60 forward primers for TCR Vbeta segments and 13 reverse primers for TCR Jbeta segments was used in the multiplex PCR. TCRdb holds this immuneACCESS table with in-frame rearrangements only. Some clones are missing; in checked studies, unresolved V genes explain under half, and the rest has no known cause. The sample contains 150,000 to 200,000 clones, around four fifths of them found a single time. The ten top clones hold less than 10% of the sample. Sequencing was done on a sample of PBMCs. Every receptor here comes from a man between 18 and 35 years old in good health and CMV-seropositive.

This rearrangement joins TRBV4-1 to TRBJ1-2, with D unclear. Germline V lookup: CDR1 MGHRA, CDR2 YSYEKL. The CDR3 is made up of 13 amino acids. V was pared by 3 bases and J by 8 bases, with 13 bases between. The CDR3 region is CASSQPRPQGYTF. In DNA form, the CDR3 reads TGCGCCAGCAGCCAGCCCCGCCCCCAGGGCTACACCTTC.

This chain links TRBV9 with TRBJ1-2; no reliable D call. The germline V gene encodes CDR1 SGDLS and CDR2 YYNGEE. V was trimmed by 3 bases and J by 7 bases, leaving 25 bases between them. The CDR3 is made up of 17 amino acids. The CDR3: CASSASDHEDYGSGYTF. The CDR3 DNA reads TGTGCCAGCAGCGCCTCCGATCACGAGGACTATGGAAGTGGCTACACCTTC.

The rearrangement uses TRBV4-3 and TRBJ2-1; 12 positions match TRBD2. The CDR3 totals 18 residues. CDR1 and CDR2 from the germline V gene are LGHNA and YSLEER. With V trimmed by 4 bases and J by 6 bases, 13 bases remained unmatched. CDR3: CASSRGLAGQLGGNEQFF. The CDR3 bases are TGCGCCAGCAGCCGAGGACTAGCGGGACAGTTGGGGGGCAATGAGCAGTTCTTC.

This clone has only a few counts. The V call is TRBV7-6, the J call TRBJ2-3; a possible D gene is TRBD1 (6 bases). Trimming removed 5 bases from V and 1 base from J, with 13 bases in between. Germline V gives CDR1 SGHVS, CDR2 FNYEAQ. The CDR3 covers 15 residues. The CDR3 region is CASSPNRAGTDTQYF. CDR3 nucleotides: TGTGCCAGCAGCCCGAACAGGGCCGGCACAGATACGCAGTATTTT.

This clone turned up a few times. This chain uses TRBV19 with TRBJ2-7, with 10 positions matching TRBD1. V gave up 4 bases and J gave up 2 bases; unmatched junction bases: 2. Germline CDR1 reads LNHDA; CDR2 reads SQIVND (reference sequence). The CDR3 sequence is 14 residues long. CDR3 in amino acids: CASSTGTGAYEQYF. CDR3 DNA: TGTGCCAGTAGTACCGGGACAGGGGCCTACGAGCAGTACTTC.

This chain connects TRBV27 to TRBJ1-6; possible D gene TRBD1, 5 bases. The germline V gene has CDR1 MNHEY and CDR2 SMNVEV (reference sequence). This CDR3 spans 16 amino acids. Trimming removed 0 bases at V and 10 bases at J, with 16 bases between. The CDR3 protein is CASSLSRQSPHSPLHF. CDR3 in DNA: TGTGCCAGCAGTTTATCGAGACAGAGCCCCCACTCACCCCTCCACTTT.

The V gene is TRBV5-6, the J gene TRBJ1-2; the match to TRBD1 covers 7 bases. The CDR3 totals 13 residues. J lost 6 bases, V lost 1 base, and 3 bases had no gene match. CDR1 and CDR2 from the germline V gene are SGHDT and YYEEEE. The CDR3 protein is CASSLPTGNGYTF. For the CDR3, the DNA is TGTGCCAGCAGCTTGCCGACAGGGAATGGCTACACCTTC.

This chain connects TRBV11-2 to TRBJ1-3; TRBD1 matches 8 bases. This CDR3 spans 15 amino acids. CDR1 is SGHAT, CDR2 FQNNGV, per germline. V trimming: 1 base; J trimming: 2 bases; junction bases outside the gene matches: 1. The CDR3 sequence is CASSLAQGAGNTIYF. DNA of the CDR3: TGTGCCAGCAGCTTAGCACAGGGGGCTGGAAACACCATATATTTT.

The rearrangement uses TRBV4-1 and TRBJ2-3, with D unresolved. This CDR3 is 14 amino acids long. With 0 bases removed from V and 2 bases from J, the gap between germline ends came to 6 bases. Germline loops: CDR1 MGHRA, CDR2 YSYEKL. The CDR3 DNA is TGCGCCAGCAGCCAAGATCAGGACACAGATACGCAGTATTTT. Its protein product is CASSQDQDTDTQYF.

The chain employs TRBV19 and TRBJ1-5; 7 positions match TRBD1. V lost 7 bases and J lost 9; bases outside the gene matches: 15. The CDR3 runs 15 residues. The germline gives CDR1 LNHDA, CDR2 SQIVND (reference sequence). The CDR3 is CASTIGGQAKWPQHF. CDR3 sequence (DNA): TGTGCCAGTACCATAGGCGGACAGGCAAAGTGGCCCCAGCATTTT. Complete variable domain (other parts from reference TRBV19 and TRBJ1-5): DGGITQSPKYLFRKEGQNVTLSCEQNLNHDAMYWYRQDPGQGLRLIYYSQIVNDFQKGDIAEGYSVSREKKESFPLTVTSAQKNPTAFYLCASTIGGQAKWPQHFGDGTRLSIL.

CDR3 sequence reads: CASSLAPNLAQHF. The DNA for the CDR3 is TGTGCCAGCAGCTTAGCCCCGAATCTAGCCCAGCATTTT. The rearrangement uses TRBV7-2 and TRBJ1-5; D unclear. CDR3 length: 13 residues. Trimming cost V 0 bases and J 11 bases, with 11 bases left between them. Germline V lookup: CDR1 SGHTA, CDR2 FQGNSA.

This sequence joins TRBV11-2 and TRBJ2-7; D not certain. Germline loops: CDR1 SGHAT, CDR2 FQNNGV. The CDR3 contains 12 residues. Trimming left V 3 bases short and J 2 bases short, with 5 bases between. Written as DNA, the CDR3 is TGTGCCAGCAGCTTTCGGGCCTACGAGCAGTACTTC. This sequence encodes CASSFRAYEQYF.

The V and J genes are TRBV19 and TRBJ2-1; 7 bases are shared with TRBD1. Trimming took 7 bases from V and 5 from J; bases not matched to a gene: 5. There are 13 residues in the CDR3. The germline gives CDR1 LNHDA, CDR2 SQIVND (reference sequence). The CDR3 loop reads CASTDRDDNEQFF. As DNA, the CDR3 is TGTGCCAGTACCGACAGGGACGACAATGAGCAGTTCTTC. Supplemented by reference TRBV19 and TRBJ2-1, the full variable domain reads DGGITQSPKYLFRKEGQNVTLSCEQNLNHDAMYWYRQDPGQGLRLIYYSQIVNDFQKGDIAEGYSVSREKKESFPLTVTSAQKNPTAFYLCASTDRDDNEQFFGPGTRLTVL.

The chain uses TRBV25-1 and TRBJ1-1; D is ambiguous. This CDR3 has 15 residues. Trimming removed 1 base at V and 4 bases at J, with 13 bases between. Germline V lookup: CDR1 MGHDK, CDR2 SYGVNS. CDR3 bases: TGTGCCAGCAGTGAATGGGGAGAAATTCCCACTGAAGCTTTCTTT. The encoded protein is CASSEWGEIPTEAFF.

The gene calls are TRBV27 and TRBJ2-1, with unresolved D. Germline lookup yields CDR1 MNHEY and CDR2 SMNVEV (reference sequence). This CDR3 has 11 residues. Trimming removed 3 bases from V and 7 bases from J, with 4 bases in between. CDR3 in amino acids: CASSFANEQFF. The CDR3 coding sequence is TGTGCCAGCAGTTTTGCGAATGAGCAGTTCTTC.

The genes are TRBV28 and TRBJ1-5; TRBD1 matches 11 bases. CDR1 MDHEN and CDR2 SYDVKM come from the germline V gene. With V trimmed by 5 bases and J by 6 bases, 6 bases remained unmatched. This CDR3 is built from 15 residues. CDR3: CASSPGTGGSQPQHF. CDR3 DNA: TGTGCCAGCAGTCCCGGGACAGGGGGTAGTCAGCCCCAGCATTTT.

The V gene is TRBV7-9, the J gene TRBJ2-7, with D possibly TRBD1 on 5 matching bases. The V and J ends lost 2 bases and 3 bases respectively, with 17 bases between them. CDR3 size: 16 residues. Germline CDR1 and CDR2: SEHNR and FQNEAQ (reference sequence). The DNA of the CDR3 is TGTGCCAGCAGCTTACAGAGGCCAGGGAAGCACTACGAGCAGTACTTC. It encodes CASSLQRPGKHYEQYF.

The chain employs TRBV18 and TRBJ1-2; maybe TRBD1 (5 bases). Germline V gene sequence: CDR1 KGHSH, CDR2 LQKENI. The V gene lost 3 bases and the J gene lost 4 bases, with 18 bases spanning the gap. This CDR3 has 16 residues. CDR3 in amino acids: CASSPPPPRGSYGYTF. Written as DNA, the CDR3 is TGTGCCAGCTCACCCCCCCCGCCCCGGGGGTCCTATGGCTACACCTTC. The variable domain in full, with the rest retrieved from reference TRBV18 and TRBJ1-2, is NAGVMQNPRHLVRRRGQEARLRCSPMKGHSHVYWYRQLPEEGLKFMVYLQKENIIDESGMPKERFSAEFPKEGPSILRIQQVVRGDSAAYFCASSPPPPRGSYGYTFGSGTRLTVV.

The gene calls are TRBV27 and TRBJ2-1; D perhaps matches TRBD2 (5 bases). Germline-derived CDR1 and CDR2 are MNHEY and SMNVEV (reference sequence). This CDR3 has 16 amino acids. Deletions cut 0 bases from V and 2 bases from J, with 11 bases between. CDR3 amino acids: CASSLSSGQAYNEQFF. CDR3 sequence (DNA): TGTGCCAGCAGTTTATCGAGCGGTCAAGCCTACAATGAGCAGTTCTTC.

This chain uses TRBV7-2 with TRBJ2-7, with TRBD1 matching 12 bases. The CDR3 extends over 16 amino acids. The junction had 8 bases not matched to a gene; V was cut back by 3 bases and J by 5 bases. The germline gives CDR1 SGHTA, CDR2 FQGNSA. CDR3 loop: CASSFIPGQGANEQYF. The CDR3 nucleotides read TGTGCCAGCAGCTTTATACCGGGACAGGGGGCTAACGAGCAGTACTTC.

The chain uses TRBV2 and TRBJ2-5; TRBD2 matches at 11 bases. Germline values: CDR1 SNHLY, CDR2 FYNNEI. CDR3 length: 16 amino acids. V lost 5 bases to trimming and J lost 9 bases; unmatched junction nucleotides: 14. The CDR3 DNA reads TGTGCCAGCAGTTCGCGGACTAGCGGGTTGGGGGGGGCCCAGTACTTC. This codes for CASSSRTSGLGGAQYF. The full variable domain, in which reference TRBV2 and TRBJ2-5 provide the parts outside the CDR3, is EPEVTQTPSHQVTQMGQEVILRCVPISNHLYFYWYRQILGQKVEFLVSFYNNEISEKSEIFDDQFSVERPDGSNFTLKIRSTKLEDSAMYFCASSSRTSGLGGAQYFGPGTRLLVL.

The chain has TRBV9 and TRBJ1-2; D gene unclear. The germline V and J ends were trimmed by 3 bases and 7 bases, with 13 bases remaining between them. This CDR3 has 13 residues. The germline CDR1 and CDR2 sequences are SGDLS and YYNGEE. The CDR3 region is CASSATPSGGYTF. CDR3 in DNA: TGTGCCAGCAGCGCCACCCCCAGTGGTGGCTACACCTTC. The variable domain in full, with the rest retrieved from reference TRBV9 and TRBJ1-2, is DSGVTQTPKHLITATGQRVTLRCSPRSGDLSVYWYQQSLDQGLQFLIQYYNGEERAKGNILERFSAQQFPDLHSELNLSSLELGDSALYFCASSATPSGGYTFGSGTRLTVV.

The chain joins TRBV19 to TRBJ2-1; 9 bases match TRBD2. The germline V gene encodes CDR1 LNHDA and CDR2 SQIVND (reference sequence). The CDR3 runs to 16 residues. Losses at the gene ends were 4 bases for V and 9 bases for J; bases not matched to a gene: 13. The CDR3 coding sequence is TGTGCCAGTAGTAGCACCGGGACTAGCTTGGTCGGTGAGCAGTTCTTC. This sequence encodes CASSSTGTSLVGEQFF. Complete variable domain (other parts from reference TRBV19 and TRBJ2-1): DGGITQSPKYLFRKEGQNVTLSCEQNLNHDAMYWYRQDPGQGLRLIYYSQIVNDFQKGDIAEGYSVSREKKESFPLTVTSAQKNPTAFYLCASSSTGTSLVGEQFFGPGTRLTVL.

The chain recombines TRBV6-5 with TRBJ1-1, with D perhaps matching TRBD1 (5 bases). V was cut by 2 bases and J by 0 bases, with 10 bases left in between. The CDR3 is 15 residues long. Germline assignment: CDR1 MNHEY and CDR2 SVGAGI. CDR3 nucleotides: TGTGCCAGCAGTTACACGGGGGGAATGAACACTGAAGCTTTCTTT. Protein product: CASSYTGGMNTEAFF.

Note on this clone: Other DNA sequences in this sample translate to the same CDR3. CDR3 in DNA: TGTGCCAGCAGCCCTTCTGGTGGGAGGGGAGAGACCCAGTACTTC. This encodes CASSPSGGRGETQYF. The chain employs TRBV7-3 and TRBJ2-5; 7 bases line up with TRBD2. Germline CDR1 and CDR2: SGHTA and FQGTGA. CDR3 size: 15 residues. With 5 bases clipped from V and 4 bases from J, the junction kept 10 bases outside the gene matches.

The chain carries TRBV27 and TRBJ2-1; D might be TRBD1 (6 bases). Germline CDR1 is MNHEY and CDR2 is SMNVEV (reference sequence). CDR3 length: 14 amino acids. Trimming removed 6 bases at V and 0 bases at J, with 9 bases between. The CDR3 nucleotides read TGTGCCAGCAGGTCAGGGGACTCCTACAATGAGCAGTTCTTC. It is translated as CASRSGDSYNEQFF.

The V call is TRBV30, the J call TRBJ1-1; maybe TRBD1 (6 bases). This CDR3 is built from 11 residues. V dropped 2 bases and J dropped 12 bases, with 13 bases sitting between them. Germline V gene sequence: CDR1 GTSNPN, CDR2 SVGIG (reference sequence). CDR3 sequence (DNA): TGTGCCTGGAGTCGCGGACAGAGTCCTTTCTTT. It encodes CAWSRGQSPFF.